The 10 T cell receptor beta chains presented below share a single source sample, sequenced in a study of T cells after yellow fever vaccination. From the 5' RACE reads, TCRdb called clonotypes with MiXCR, one entry per CDR3 protein. Of roughly 250,000 distinct CDR3 sequences listed, roughly 13% are singletons. Sequences were derived from CD4+ T cells sorted from PBMCs, sampled 45 days after the yellow fever booster vaccination. The receptors were sampled from a man between 25 and 39 years old who received the YFV17D yellow fever vaccine.

DNA for the CDR3: TGTGCCAGCAGTGAAGATCGCAGGGTTCCCTACGAGCAGTACTTC. It yields the protein CASSEDRRVPYEQYF. The chain joins TRBV6-1 to TRBJ2-7, with a possible D match to TRBD1 (5 bases). Trimming pared 1 base from V and 2 bases from J, leaving 12 bases between. Germline V gene lookup returns CDR1 MNHNS and CDR2 SASEGT. This CDR3 contains 15 residues.

This clonotype was detected many times. In DNA form, the CDR3 reads TGTGCCACCAGACAGGTTTCCGCCAACGTCCTGACTTTC. It specifies CATRQVSANVLTF. The rearrangement joins TRBV11-2 to TRBJ2-6; possible D gene TRBD1, 6 bases. The CDR3 length is 13 residues. Germline CDR1 and CDR2: SGHAT and FQNNGV. V dropped 10 bases and J dropped 7 bases, with 14 bases sitting between them.

CDR3 protein: CSAKKLAGPGDEQFF. In nucleotides, the CDR3 is TGCAGTGCTAAGAAATTAGCGGGCCCCGGCGATGAGCAGTTCTTC. V usage is TRBV20-1 and J usage is TRBJ2-1; 7 bases match TRBD2. Germline V gene sequence: CDR1 DFQATT, CDR2 SNEGSKA (reference sequence). This CDR3 comprises 15 residues. V gave up 4 bases and J gave up 8 bases; unmatched junction bases: 14.

This clonotype showed up just a few times. This chain links TRBV7-2 with TRBJ2-3, with D uncertain. Germline CDR1 SGHTA, CDR2 FQGNSA. V was shortened by 6 bases and J by 4 bases, with 17 bases between the two germline ends. The CDR3 is 15 residues long. CDR3 sequence (DNA): TGTGCCAGCAGGGAGTTTAGGAACCGCCCAGATACGCAGTATTTT. It yields the protein CASREFRNRPDTQYF.

This clonotype was found a few times. The V call is TRBV5-4, the J call TRBJ2-5, with 9 bases lining up with TRBD1. The germline V gene has CDR1 SGHNT and CDR2 YYREEE (reference sequence). With 3 bases clipped from V and 4 bases from J, the junction kept 7 bases outside the gene matches. This CDR3 has 15 residues. Written as DNA, the CDR3 is TGTGCCAGCAGCTCGAACAGGGGGCGAGGAGAGACCCAGTACTTC. It codes for CASSSNRGRGETQYF.

This clonotype was seen more than once but under ten times. The chain carries TRBV12-3 or TRBV12-4 and TRBJ2-7; possibly TRBD1 for D (6 bases). The CDR3 has 15 amino acids. V was pared by 6 bases and J by 0 bases, with 15 bases between. Written as DNA, the CDR3 is TGTGCCAGCAGCCCGGGACATAGAAGCTCCTACGAGCAGTACTTC. Its translation is CASSPGHRSSYEQYF.

The chain couples TRBV6-2 or TRBV6-3 to TRBJ2-1; no firm D call. The CDR3 loop spans 15 amino acids. Between the trimmed V and J ends, which lost 2 bases and 12 bases, there was a span of 20 bases. Germline V gene lookup returns CDR1 MNHEY and CDR2 SVGEGT. The CDR3 sequence: CASSYPSIPLMGQFF. Written as DNA, the CDR3 is TGTGCCAGCAGTTACCCGTCTATTCCCTTGATGGGGCAGTTCTTC.

Only a few counts were recorded for this clonotype. The chain uses TRBV5-1 and TRBJ2-7; D is ambiguous. Germline-derived CDR1 and CDR2 are SGHRS and YFSETQ. The V and J ends lost 4 bases and 2 bases respectively, with 19 bases between them. CDR3 length: 16 residues. The CDR3 is CASSLGWQAKTYEQYF. The CDR3 coding sequence is TGCGCCAGCAGCCTGGGGTGGCAGGCCAAAACCTACGAGCAGTACTTC. Full variable domain (outside the CDR3, taken from reference TRBV5-1 and TRBJ2-7): KAGVTQTPRYLIKTRGQQVTLSCSPISGHRSVSWYQQTPGQGLQFLFEYFSETQRNKGNFPGRFSGRQFSNSRSEMNVSTLELGDSALYLCASSLGWQAKTYEQYFGPGTRLTVT.

Of note for this clonotype: An end of the junction does not agree with germline; a read error may underlie this. The V gene is TRBV15, the J gene TRBJ2-5, with 7 bases fitting TRBD2. Looked up from germline, CDR1 is LNHNV and CDR2 is YYDKDF (reference sequence). The CDR3 runs 18 residues. This chain's CDR3 is CPTSRDASRQAGRETQYF. Here the CDR3 DNA reads TGTCCCACCAGCAGAGATGCCAGCCGGCAAGCGGGACGTGAGACCCAGTACTTC.

V is TRBV7-2 and J is TRBJ2-1; D is unclear. This CDR3 region has 12 residues. V lost 5 bases and J lost 8, with 10 bases in between. Per germline, CDR1 SGHTA and CDR2 FQGNSA. The CDR3: CASSRPGHEQFF. For the CDR3, the DNA is TGTGCCAGCAGCCGACCGGGCCATGAGCAGTTCTTC.